The 21 T cell receptor beta chains presented below share a single source sample, sequenced in a study of blood T cells in healthy people across ages. Combining a sample-barcoded 5' primer with a J-beta primer mix, a second PCR ran for roughly 7 to 11 cycles. TCRdb redid the calling of the 5' RACE reads with MiXCR, one entry per CDR3 protein. Among about 1.1 million distinct CDR3 sequences listed, 35% to 40% were seen once. Sequences were obtained from blood. Receptors were obtained from a man between 18 and 35 years old in good health.

The chain couples TRBV12-3 or TRBV12-4 to TRBJ1-2; TRBD1 might be the D (5 bases). V dropped 5 bases and J dropped 6 bases, with 13 bases sitting between them. CDR3 length: 13 residues. The CDR3 loop reads CASSRSLTDGYTF. The DNA for the CDR3 is TGTGCCAGCAGTCGTTCGTTGACAGATGGCTACACCTTC.

The chain combines TRBV2 with TRBJ1-4, with a weak D call TRBD1 (5 bases). Per the germline V gene, CDR1 is SNHLY and CDR2 is FYNNEI. The CDR3 contains 13 residues. Trimming shortened V by 7 bases and J by 3 bases, and 9 bases separated the two germline ends. CDR3 protein: CASKGRANEKLFF. CDR3 bases: TGTGCCAGCAAGGGACGGGCTAATGAAAAACTGTTTTTT.

This clonotype was counted only a few times. The V gene is TRBV12-3 or TRBV12-4, the J gene TRBJ2-1; no clear D gene. The V end was cut by 6 bases, the J end by 5 bases, with 11 bases between. The CDR3 spans 13 residues. The CDR3 sequence is CASRYDWNNEQFF. The CDR3 DNA sequence: TGTGCCAGCAGATACGACTGGAACAATGAGCAGTTCTTC.

Only a few counts were recorded for this clonotype. V is TRBV20-1 and J is TRBJ2-2; D is uncertain. V dropped 3 bases and J dropped 4 bases, with 9 bases sitting between them. The CDR3 sequence is 13 residues long. Germline CDR1 DFQATT, CDR2 SNEGSKA (reference sequence). CDR3 residues: CSASTVITGELFF. CDR3 DNA sequence: TGCAGTGCTAGTACGGTGATCACCGGGGAGCTGTTTTTT.

V gene TRBV20-1 combines with J gene TRBJ1-2, with a tentative D call TRBD1 (5 bases). Trimming removed 4 bases from V and 5 bases from J, with 8 bases in between. Germline V CDR1 and CDR2: DFQATT, SNEGSKA (reference sequence). The CDR3 is 11 amino acids. The CDR3 spells CSANRIYGYTF. CDR3 nucleotide sequence: TGCAGTGCTAACAGGATTTATGGCTACACCTTC.

Concerning this clonotype: An end of the junction does not agree with germline; a read error may underlie this. The chain has TRBV11-2 and TRBJ1-2; D remains unclear. CDR3 length: 14 residues. Germline V CDR1 and CDR2: SGHAT, FQNNGV. The CDR3 DNA reads TGTGCCATCAGCCCTCGACCGATTCTCTATGGCTACACCTTC. Residues: CAISPRPILYGYTF.

This clonotype showed up just a few times. The chain recombines TRBV2 with TRBJ2-2, with unresolved D. The germline gives CDR1 SNHLY, CDR2 FYNNEI. V shed 3 bases and J shed 1 base, with 9 bases lying between them. The CDR3 is made up of 15 amino acids. This CDR3 is CASSEVAGNTGELFF. DNA of the CDR3: TGTGCCAGCAGTGAGGTGGCAGGGAACACCGGGGAGCTGTTTTTT.

This CDR3 is CASSSAGTRGTQYF. DNA for the CDR3: TGTGCCAGCAGCTCAGCGGGCACCAGGGGTACGCAGTATTTT. The chain employs TRBV13 and TRBJ2-3, with D perhaps TRBD1 or TRBD2 (6 bases each). Germline lookup yields CDR1 PRHDT and CDR2 FYEKMQ (reference sequence). CDR3 length: 14 amino acids. The ends were cut back, 4 bases at V and 8 bases at J, with 16 bases in the middle.

The genes are TRBV14 and TRBJ1-5; no clear D. The CDR3 covers 12 residues. The V gene lost 5 bases and the J gene lost 7 bases, with 9 bases spanning the gap. The V gene's germline CDR1 is SGHDN and CDR2 FVKESK. The CDR3 is CASSAHKQPQHF. The CDR3 nucleotides read TGTGCCAGCAGCGCCCATAAGCAGCCCCAGCATTTT.

The chain has TRBV4-1 and TRBJ2-1; D is unresolved. Germline V lookup: CDR1 MGHRA, CDR2 YSYEKL. The V end lost 0 bases, the J end lost 9 bases, and 6 bases lay between the germline ends. The CDR3 contains 12 residues. The CDR3 nucleotides are TGCGCCAGCAGCCAAGAGAGAAGTGAGCAGTTCTTC. Encoded protein: CASSQERSEQFF.

This clonotype showed up just a few times. The chain employs TRBV3-1 and TRBJ2-3; 14 positions match TRBD2. J was trimmed by 2 bases and V by 0 bases; bases with no gene match: 10. This CDR3 comprises 20 residues. Germline loops: CDR1 LGHDT, CDR2 YNNKEL (reference sequence). The CDR3 DNA reads TGTGCCAGCAGCCAAGATCTTTTGACTAGCGGGGGGGATAACACAGATACGCAGTATTTT. Encoded protein: CASSQDLLTSGGDNTDTQYF.

V is TRBV27 and J is TRBJ1-2; 9 bases align to TRBD1. Trimming cost V 8 bases and J 5 bases; bases outside gene matches: 12. Germline V CDR1 and CDR2: MNHEY, SMNVEV (reference sequence). This CDR3 contains 15 residues. As DNA, the CDR3 is TGTGCCAGCTCTAAGGGGACAGGGAGGCAATATGGCTACACCTTC. This translates into CASSKGTGRQYGYTF.

Details on this clonotype: A read error is likely, as this CDR3 ends without the conserved phenylalanine or tryptophan. The V gene is TRBV30, the J gene TRBJ1-3; TRBD1 might be the D (5 bases). From germline, CDR1 is GTSNPN and CDR2 SVGIG (reference sequence). The CDR3 consists of 12 residues. This CDR3 reads CAAPWGFNTIYL. CDR3 in DNA: TGTGCGGCCCCTTGGGGGTTTAACACCATATATTTG.

This rearrangement joins TRBV7-3 to TRBJ1-5, with 9 bases aligning to TRBD1. The CDR3 runs 18 residues. V was clipped by 0 bases and J by 1 base; unmatched bases: 7. The germline V gene has CDR1 SGHTA and CDR2 FQGTGA. CDR3 sequence reads: CASSLTGQGPQSNQPQHF. CDR3 nucleotides: TGTGCCAGCAGCTTAACCGGACAGGGGCCCCAAAGCAATCAGCCCCAGCATTTT.

This sequence joins TRBV6-2 or TRBV6-3 and TRBJ1-6; 7 bases line up with TRBD1. The CDR3 length is 14 residues. V lost 6 bases, J lost 13 bases, and 12 bases stayed unmatched. From germline, CDR1 is MNHEY and CDR2 SVGEGT. The CDR3 reads CASSLPGQDRPLHF. For the CDR3, the DNA is TGTGCCAGCAGCCTTCCTGGACAGGATCGGCCCCTCCACTTT.

CDR3 in amino acids: CASSPRPPRLGSNSPLHF. CDR3 DNA: TGTGCCAGCAGTCCTCGGCCCCCACGCCTGGGGTCTAATTCACCCCTCCACTTT. V gene TRBV27 combines with J gene TRBJ1-6; D is unresolved. The germline V gene has CDR1 MNHEY and CDR2 SMNVEV (reference sequence). This CDR3 comprises 18 residues. Trimming left V 5 bases short and J 6 bases short, with 23 bases between.

V and J are TRBV27 and TRBJ1-5; D not resolved. Looked up from germline, CDR1 is MNHEY and CDR2 is SMNVEV (reference sequence). The length of the CDR3 is 15 residues. Trimming stripped 5 bases from V and 0 bases from J, with 11 bases between. This chain's CDR3 is CASSHSSYSNQPQHF. The CDR3 nucleotides are TGTGCCAGCAGTCATAGCTCGTATAGCAATCAGCCCCAGCATTTT.

Concerning this clonotype: Compared with germline, one end of the junction differs, possibly owing to a read error. The CDR3 region is CSASTGGKSPPHF. The CDR3 DNA reads as TGCAGTGCTTCGACAGGGGGCAAATCACCCCCCCACTTT. This chain joins TRBV20-1 and TRBJ1-6; 10 nucleotides line up with TRBD1. Per germline, CDR1 DFQATT and CDR2 SNEGSKA (reference sequence). The CDR3 length is 13 residues.

This clonotype was recorded a few times. The chain employs TRBV4-3 and TRBJ2-1; TRBD2 might be the D (5 bases). CDR3 size: 12 residues. Trimming removed 3 bases from V and 7 bases from J, with 7 bases in between. Germline CDR1 LGHNA, CDR2 YSLEER. CDR3 amino acids: CASSHKRNEQFF. Here the CDR3 DNA reads TGCGCCAGCAGCCACAAGCGGAATGAGCAGTTCTTC.

V gene TRBV12-3 or TRBV12-4 combines with J gene TRBJ2-2; the D is unclear. Trimming pared 2 bases from V and 8 bases from J, leaving 6 bases between. This CDR3 comprises 12 residues. CDR3 in amino acids: CASSLLLGELFF. DNA of the CDR3: TGTGCCAGCAGTTTACTTCTAGGGGAGCTGTTTTTT.

In this sample, this clonotype turned up many times. This rearrangement joins TRBV20-1 to TRBJ1-2; a possible D gene is TRBD1 (6 bases). The ends were cut back, 3 bases at V and 7 bases at J, with 15 bases in the middle. Germline assignment: CDR1 DFQATT and CDR2 SNEGSKA (reference sequence). This CDR3 region has 13 residues. The CDR3 DNA is TGCAGTGCTAGTATCTTGGGGGCAAGTGGCTACACCTTC. It is translated as CSASILGASGYTF.